The 17 T cell receptor beta chains given below trace back to one sample, sequenced in a study of T-cell reconstitution after alpha-beta-depleted transplantation in children. TCRbeta library construction was performed incorporating unique molecular identifiers. TCRdb reprocessed the PCR reads with MiXCR, giving one entry per CDR3 protein. The repertoire includes over 200,000 distinct CDR3 sequences, around 9.6% of them detected once, and around 6.2% sits in the top ten. This specimen consisted of PBMCs from the stem cell graft donor, obtained from the stem cell graft. Receptors originate from a human donor who donated a stem cell graft to a child with acute lymphoblastic leukemia.

On this clonotype itself: It may be a read error: a sequence one base away is much more abundant. The conserved final phenylalanine or tryptophan is absent from the CDR3, which likely points to a read error. The chain recombines TRBV5-6 with TRBJ1-2, with 7 nucleotides matching TRBD1. This CDR3 is built from 13 residues. The V gene end was trimmed by 4 bases and the J gene end by 6 bases; junction bases not matched to a gene: 6. Germline V CDR1 and CDR2: SGHDT, YYEEEE. The CDR3 nucleotides are TGTGCCAGCAGCGTCCAGGGGGACAATGGCTACACCTCC. It codes for CASSVQGDNGYTS.

In its sample, this clonotype ranks as medium-sized. The rearrangement links TRBV6-5 to TRBJ2-1; 8 bases agree with TRBD1. Germline V gives CDR1 MNHEY, CDR2 SVGAGI. Germline trimming cut 2 bases from V and 6 bases from J; bases unmatched to any gene: 3. This CDR3 region has 14 residues. The CDR3 sequence: CASSYGQGGNEQFF. The CDR3 DNA sequence: TGTGCCAGCAGTTACGGACAGGGTGGCAATGAGCAGTTCTTC.

The chain employs TRBV7-2 and TRBJ1-4; TRBD1 matches 7 bases. In germline, CDR1 is SGHTA, CDR2 FQGNSA. This CDR3 region has 15 residues. The V and J ends lost 5 bases and 8 bases, in that order; junction bases with no gene match: 11. Here the CDR3 reads CASSPNQGVGEKLFF. The DNA of the CDR3 is TGTGCCAGCAGCCCGAACCAGGGGGTTGGAGAAAAACTGTTTTTT.

This clonotype appeared many times. The conserved final phenylalanine or tryptophan is absent from the CDR3, which likely points to a read error. The DNA is left out, because the CDR3 cannot be placed on it with certainty; the CDR3 is given as TCRdb lists it. The chain employs TRBV4-1 and TRBJ2-1; the D segment call TRBD2 is taken from the table without a DNA check. The CDR3 adds up to 13 amino acids, both ends counted. Germline V lookup: CDR1 MGHRA, CDR2 YSYEKL. The CDR3 is CASSQTDSGARSI.

Ten or more counts support this clonotype. The rearrangement links TRBV7-2 to TRBJ1-2; maybe TRBD1 (5 bases). Trimming stripped 4 bases from V and 8 bases from J, with 14 bases between. CDR1 and CDR2 (germline): SGHTA, FQGNSA. The CDR3 spans 13 residues. In nucleotides, the CDR3 is TGTGCCAGCAGCTCGGGGGGGGTGCTCGGCTACACCTTC. The encoded protein is CASSSGGVLGYTF.

V usage is TRBV12-3 or TRBV12-4 and J usage is TRBJ2-3; TRBD1 matches at 7 bases. The CDR3 has 16 residues. The V gene end was trimmed by 6 bases and the J gene end by 1 base; junction bases not matched to a gene: 10. DNA of the CDR3: TGTGCCAGCAGCCCCCCGGACAGGCGAGGCACAGATACGCAGTATTTT. It yields the protein CASSPPDRRGTDTQYF.

The chain links TRBV2 to TRBJ1-2; D remains ambiguous. The CDR3 loop spans 13 amino acids. Germline V gene sequence: CDR1 SNHLY, CDR2 FYNNEI. V was shortened by 6 bases and J by 8 bases, with 16 bases between the two germline ends. CDR3 bases: TGTGCCAGCAGGGCCGACACCGGTGGAGGCTACACCTTC. Translating gives CASRADTGGGYTF.

This clonotype was seen more than once but under ten times. DNA for the CDR3: TGTGCCAGCAGTTTTCGGCAGGACTTCAACGTCCTGACTTTC. Amino acid sequence: CASSFRQDFNVLTF. The chain employs TRBV12-3 or TRBV12-4 and TRBJ2-6; D perhaps matches TRBD2 (5 bases). This CDR3 is built from 14 residues. V was shortened by 3 bases and J by 9 bases, with 12 bases between the two germline ends.

This clonotype showed up many times. The rearrangement links TRBV12-3 or TRBV12-4 to TRBJ2-1; TRBD2 agrees at 8 bases. After removal of 3 bases from V and 6 bases from J, the junction contained 13 bases not matched to a gene. The length of the CDR3 is 17 residues. CDR3 region: CASSFQKASGGVNEQFF. The CDR3 region has the DNA TGTGCCAGCAGTTTCCAGAAAGCCAGCGGGGGTGTCAATGAGCAGTTCTTC.

There are a few counts of this clonotype. V is TRBV10-3 and J is TRBJ1-2; possible D gene TRBD1, 5 bases. Germline CDR1 ENHRY, CDR2 SYGVKD. The CDR3 consists of 15 residues. The V end was cut by 0 bases, the J end by 7 bases, with 15 bases between. This chain's CDR3 is CAISESGPPQGGYTF. CDR3 nucleotides: TGTGCCATCAGTGAGTCGGGACCCCCTCAAGGTGGCTACACCTTC.

This clonotype was seen more than once but under ten times. The chain employs TRBV5-1 and TRBJ1-1; 9 positions agree with TRBD1. There are 14 residues in the CDR3. Looked up from germline, CDR1 is SGHRS and CDR2 is YFSETQ. Trimming removed 6 bases from V and 1 base from J; junction bases left unmatched: 4. CDR3 amino acids: CASTRQGGNTEAFF. DNA of the CDR3: TGCGCCAGCACACGACAGGGGGGGAACACTGAAGCTTTCTTT.

The chain combines TRBV27 with TRBJ1-2; 12 nucleotides line up with TRBD1. V lost 5 bases and J lost 7; bases outside the gene matches: 8. The CDR3 contains 15 residues. Germline V CDR1 and CDR2: MNHEY, SMNVEV (reference sequence). The CDR3 region is CASSETGTGGGGYTF. The CDR3 bases are TGTGCCAGCAGTGAGACCGGGACAGGGGGCGGTGGCTACACCTTC.

This clonotype has only a few counts. The chain joins TRBV5-1 to TRBJ2-1; D is possibly TRBD1 or TRBD2 (6 bases each). V gave up 7 bases and J gave up 2 bases, with 19 bases separating them. CDR1 is SGHRS, CDR2 YFSETQ, per germline. The length of the CDR3 is 16 residues. CDR3 sequence: CASRLRGDSTYNEQFF. For the CDR3, the DNA is TGCGCCAGCCGACTAAGGGGGGATAGCACCTACAATGAGCAGTTCTTC.

Many counts were recorded for this clonotype. V and J are TRBV29-1 and TRBJ2-7; D not resolved. The germline gives CDR1 SQVTM, CDR2 ANQGSEA. CDR3 size: 13 residues. V dropped 5 bases and J dropped 1 base, with 12 bases sitting between them. CDR3 in DNA: TGCAGCGTTAAACCAGGAACGTCCTACGAGCAGTACTTC. Amino acid sequence: CSVKPGTSYEQYF.

This clonotype was seen many times. The chain is built from TRBV4-2 and TRBJ2-7; tentative D call: TRBD1 (5 bases). The germline gives CDR1 LGHNA, CDR2 YNFKEQ. This CDR3 has 15 residues. Trimming left V 0 bases short and J 3 bases short, with 12 bases between. As DNA, the CDR3 is TGTGCCAGCAGCCAAGATCTGATCAGGGTCTACGAGCAGTACTTC. It translates to CASSQDLIRVYEQYF.

This clonotype was picked up a small number of times. J is TRBJ1-5 and V is TRBV2, with 9 bases lining up with TRBD1. This CDR3 spans 15 amino acids. Losses at the gene ends were 2 bases for V and 9 bases for J; bases not matched to a gene: 8. CDR1 is SNHLY, CDR2 FYNNEI, per germline. CDR3 region: CASSEKTGGGSPQHF. In DNA form, the CDR3 reads TGTGCCAGCAGTGAAAAGACAGGGGGTGGATCGCCCCAGCATTTT.

This clonotype was seen a handful of times. The rearrangement joins TRBV27 to TRBJ1-5; D call uncertain. Germline-derived CDR1 and CDR2 are MNHEY and SMNVEV (reference sequence). Trimming removed 6 bases from V and 4 bases from J, with 10 bases in between. The CDR3 has 13 amino acids. CDR3 in amino acids: CASRRYGNQPQHF. The CDR3 DNA reads as TGTGCCAGCAGACGATATGGTAATCAGCCCCAGCATTTT.